One sample yielded the 7 T cell receptor beta chains listed below, sequenced in a study of cytomegalovirus exposure and HLA in healthy donors. Assay: immunoSEQ multiplex PCR; the TCRdb copy retains only in-frame clones and omits some. The repertoire holds around 250,000 clones, 90% seen once, with approximately 0.34% in the top ten. Specimen: PBMCs. The receptor source for this set is a woman between 18 and 30 years old in good health and CMV-seronegative.

This clone was seen just once. This rearrangement joins TRBV6-1 to TRBJ1-1; tentative D call: TRBD1 (6 bases). V dropped 2 bases and J dropped 0 bases, with 10 bases sitting between them. CDR1 is MNHNS, CDR2 SASEGT, per germline. The CDR3 consists of 15 residues. The CDR3 loop is CASSERQALNTEAFF. The DNA of the CDR3 is TGTGCCAGCAGTGAACGACAGGCTTTGAACACTGAAGCTTTCTTT.

This chain joins TRBV7-9 and TRBJ1-1; D ambiguous. V gave up 2 bases and J gave up 8 bases, with 12 bases separating them. This CDR3 has 13 amino acids. Per the germline V gene, CDR1 is SEHNR and CDR2 is FQNEAQ (reference sequence). CDR3 nucleotides: TGTGCCAGCAGCTTACGGGTCGGTGGAGAAGCTTTCTTT. As protein: CASSLRVGGEAFF.

The chain joins TRBV7-2 to TRBJ2-7, with 8 bases fitting TRBD1. The germline CDR1 and CDR2 sequences are SGHTA and FQGNSA. The V and J ends lost 1 base and 1 base, in that order; junction bases with no gene match: 0. The CDR3 is made up of 14 amino acids. This CDR3 reads CASSLGTGSYEQYF. DNA for the CDR3: TGTGCCAGCAGCTTAGGGACAGGGTCCTACGAGCAGTACTTC. Full variable domain (outside the CDR3, taken from reference TRBV7-2 and TRBJ2-7): GAGVSQSPSNKVTEKGKDVELRCDPISGHTALYWYRQSLGQGLEFLIYFQGNSAPDKSGLPSDRFSAERTGGSVSTLTIQRTQQEDSAVYLCASSLGTGSYEQYFGPGTRLTVT.

This sequence joins TRBV4-1 and TRBJ1-1; unclear D gene. Germline V gene data show CDR1 as MGHRA and CDR2 as YSYEKL. V was shortened by 4 bases and J by 3 bases, with 15 bases between the two germline ends. The CDR3 has 15 residues. The CDR3 DNA follows: TGCGCCAGCAGCCGCGGAACCGGATTAGACACTGAAGCTTTCTTT. Protein product: CASSRGTGLDTEAFF.

This chain connects TRBV7-9 to TRBJ2-7; 7 bases agree with TRBD1. V dropped 5 bases and J dropped 2; count of bases not matched to a gene: 12. This CDR3 is 16 amino acids long. From germline, CDR1 is SEHNR and CDR2 FQNEAQ (reference sequence). CDR3 nucleotides: TGTGCCAGCAGCCCGCAGCTGGGTCAGGGGGCCTACGAGCAGTACTTC. It specifies CASSPQLGQGAYEQYF.

This chain links TRBV18 with TRBJ2-1; 10 nucleotides align to TRBD2. The CDR3 consists of 15 residues. The germline V gene has CDR1 KGHSH and CDR2 LQKENI. With V trimmed by 1 base and J by 3 bases, 0 bases remained unmatched. The CDR3 nucleotides read TGTGCCAGCTCACCACAGCGGGGGGGCTACAATGAGCAGTTCTTC. This translates into CASSPQRGGYNEQFF.

The V call is TRBV18, the J call TRBJ1-1; no definite D call. CDR1 KGHSH and CDR2 LQKENI come from the germline V gene. Trimming took off 5 bases at V and 1 base at J, with 8 bases between the two ends. The CDR3 runs 13 residues. The CDR3 is CASSKRENTEAFF. CDR3 coding DNA: TGTGCCAGCTCAAAACGGGAGAACACTGAAGCTTTCTTT. The variable domain in full, completed from reference TRBV18 and TRBJ1-1, reads NAGVMQNPRHLVRRRGQEARLRCSPMKGHSHVYWYRQLPEEGLKFMVYLQKENIIDESGMPKERFSAEFPKEGPSILRIQQVVRGDSAAYFCASSKRENTEAFFGQGTRLTVV.